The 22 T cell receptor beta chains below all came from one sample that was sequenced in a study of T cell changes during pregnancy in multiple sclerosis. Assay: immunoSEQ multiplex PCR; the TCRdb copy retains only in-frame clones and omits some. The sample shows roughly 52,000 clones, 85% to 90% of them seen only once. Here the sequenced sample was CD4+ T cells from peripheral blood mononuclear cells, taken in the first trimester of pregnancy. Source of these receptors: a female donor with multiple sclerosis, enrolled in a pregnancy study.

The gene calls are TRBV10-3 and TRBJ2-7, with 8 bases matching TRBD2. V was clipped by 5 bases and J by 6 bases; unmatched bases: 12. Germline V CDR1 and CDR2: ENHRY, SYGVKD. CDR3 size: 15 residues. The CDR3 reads CAISTPGLVSGEQYF. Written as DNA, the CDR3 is TGTGCCATCAGTACCCCGGGACTAGTGTCGGGCGAGCAGTACTTC.

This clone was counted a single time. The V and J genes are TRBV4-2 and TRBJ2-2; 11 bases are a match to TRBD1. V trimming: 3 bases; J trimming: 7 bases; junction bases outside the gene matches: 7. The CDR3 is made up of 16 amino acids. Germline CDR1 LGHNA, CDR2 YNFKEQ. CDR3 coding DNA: TGTGCCAGCAGCCAGGACAGGACAGGGGGCTTCGGGGAGCTGTTTTTT. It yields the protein CASSQDRTGGFGELFF.

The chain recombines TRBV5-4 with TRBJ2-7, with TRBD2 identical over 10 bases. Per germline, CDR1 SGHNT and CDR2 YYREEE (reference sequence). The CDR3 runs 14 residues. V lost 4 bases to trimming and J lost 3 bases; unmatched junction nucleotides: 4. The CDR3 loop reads CASSPKREGYEQYF. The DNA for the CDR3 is TGTGCCAGCAGCCCTAAGCGGGAGGGCTACGAGCAGTACTTC.

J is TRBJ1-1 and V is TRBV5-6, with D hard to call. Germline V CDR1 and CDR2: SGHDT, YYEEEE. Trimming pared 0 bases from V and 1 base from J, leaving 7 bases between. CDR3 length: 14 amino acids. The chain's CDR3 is CASSLAPGNTEAFF. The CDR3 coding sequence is TGTGCCAGCAGCTTGGCGCCAGGGAACACTGAAGCTTTCTTT.

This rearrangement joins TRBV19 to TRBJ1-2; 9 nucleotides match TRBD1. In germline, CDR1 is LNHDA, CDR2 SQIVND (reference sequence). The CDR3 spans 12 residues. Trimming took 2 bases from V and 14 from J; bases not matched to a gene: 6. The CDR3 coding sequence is TGTGCCAGTAGTATACCCGGACAGGGGTGGACCTTC. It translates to CASSIPGQGWTF.

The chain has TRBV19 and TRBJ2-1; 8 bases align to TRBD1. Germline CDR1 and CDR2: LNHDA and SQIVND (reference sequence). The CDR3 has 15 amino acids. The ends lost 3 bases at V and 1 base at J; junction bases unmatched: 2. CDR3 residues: CASSIYRGSYNEQFF. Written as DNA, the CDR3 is TGTGCCAGTAGTATTTACAGGGGGTCCTACAATGAGCAGTTCTTC.

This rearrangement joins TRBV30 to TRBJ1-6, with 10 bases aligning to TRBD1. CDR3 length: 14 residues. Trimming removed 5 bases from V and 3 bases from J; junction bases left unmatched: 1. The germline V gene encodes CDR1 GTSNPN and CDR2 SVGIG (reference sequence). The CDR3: CAWGDRGYNSPLHF. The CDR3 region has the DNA TGTGCCTGGGGGGACAGGGGCTATAATTCACCCCTCCACTTT.

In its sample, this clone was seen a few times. CDR3 loop: CSVPRDTATVSSPLHF. The CDR3 DNA reads as TGCAGCGTGCCCCGGGACACGGCTACAGTGAGTTCACCCCTCCACTTT. This rearrangement joins TRBV29-1 to TRBJ1-6; the D gene is possibly TRBD1 (6 bases). This CDR3 spans 16 amino acids. The V end lost 6 bases, the J end lost 9 bases, and 24 bases lay between the germline ends. Per germline, CDR1 SQVTM and CDR2 ANQGSEA.

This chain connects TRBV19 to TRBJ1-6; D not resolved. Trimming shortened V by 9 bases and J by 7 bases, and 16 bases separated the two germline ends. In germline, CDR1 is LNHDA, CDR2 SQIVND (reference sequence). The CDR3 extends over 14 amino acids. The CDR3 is CASAFRGGNSPLHF. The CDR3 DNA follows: TGTGCCAGCGCCTTTCGGGGAGGAAATTCACCCCTCCACTTT.

CDR3 sequence (DNA): TGTGCCAGCAGCCCGCGAACTAGCTACGAGCAGTACTTC. It translates to CASSPRTSYEQYF. The chain has TRBV11-1 and TRBJ2-7; weak D call: TRBD2 (5 bases). This CDR3 is built from 13 residues. V lost 5 bases and J 3 bases, leaving 11 bases between the germline ends. Germline values: CDR1 SGHAT, CDR2 FQDESV (reference sequence).

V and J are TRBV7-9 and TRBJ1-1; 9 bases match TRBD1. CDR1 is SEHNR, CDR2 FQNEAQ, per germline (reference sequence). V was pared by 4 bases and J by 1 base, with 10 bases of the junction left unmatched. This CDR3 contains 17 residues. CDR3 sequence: CASSWPHKQGANTEAFF. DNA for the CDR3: TGTGCCAGCAGCTGGCCTCATAAACAGGGGGCGAACACTGAAGCTTTCTTT.

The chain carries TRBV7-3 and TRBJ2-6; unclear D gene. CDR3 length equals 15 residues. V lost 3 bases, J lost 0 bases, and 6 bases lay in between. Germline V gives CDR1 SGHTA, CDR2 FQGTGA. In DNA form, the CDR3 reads TGTGCCAGCAGCTTTTACAGCTCTGGGGCCAACGTCCTGACTTTC. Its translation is CASSFYSSGANVLTF.

Written as DNA, the CDR3 is TGTGCCAGCAACAACGGACAGTTTTACACTGAAGCTTTCTTT. Its translation: CASNNGQFYTEAFF. This chain links TRBV7-2 with TRBJ1-1, with D possibly matching TRBD1 (6 bases). Germline V gives CDR1 SGHTA, CDR2 FQGNSA. Trimming removed 7 bases at V and 3 bases at J, with 15 bases between. This CDR3 spans 14 amino acids.

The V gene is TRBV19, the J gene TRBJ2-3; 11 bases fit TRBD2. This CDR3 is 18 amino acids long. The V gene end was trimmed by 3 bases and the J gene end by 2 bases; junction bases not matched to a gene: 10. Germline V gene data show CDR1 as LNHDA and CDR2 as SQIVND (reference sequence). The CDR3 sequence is CASSITSGGLSSTDTQYF. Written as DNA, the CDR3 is TGTGCCAGTAGTATTACTAGCGGGGGCCTCTCCTCCACAGATACGCAGTATTTT.

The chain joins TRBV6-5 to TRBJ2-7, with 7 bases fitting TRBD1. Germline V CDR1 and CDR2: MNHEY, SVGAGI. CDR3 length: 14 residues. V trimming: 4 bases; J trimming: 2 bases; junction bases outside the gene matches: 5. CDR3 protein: CASSSGDRAYEQYF. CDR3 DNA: TGTGCCAGCAGTTCTGGCGACAGGGCCTACGAGCAGTACTTC.

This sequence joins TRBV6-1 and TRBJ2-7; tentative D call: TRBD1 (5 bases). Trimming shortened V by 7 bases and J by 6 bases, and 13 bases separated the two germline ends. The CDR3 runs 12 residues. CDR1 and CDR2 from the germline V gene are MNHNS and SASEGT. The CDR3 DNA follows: TGTGCCAGCATCCTGGGGCCCAGCGAGCAGTACTTC. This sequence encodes CASILGPSEQYF.

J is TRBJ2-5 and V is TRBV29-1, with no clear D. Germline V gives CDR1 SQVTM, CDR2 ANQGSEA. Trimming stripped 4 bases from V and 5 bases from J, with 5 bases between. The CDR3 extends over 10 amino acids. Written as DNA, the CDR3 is TGCAGCGTTGCAGGCGAGACCCAGTACTTC. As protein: CSVAGETQYF.

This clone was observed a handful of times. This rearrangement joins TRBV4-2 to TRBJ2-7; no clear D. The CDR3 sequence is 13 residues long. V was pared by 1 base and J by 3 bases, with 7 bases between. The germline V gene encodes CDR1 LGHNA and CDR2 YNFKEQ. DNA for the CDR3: TGTGCCAGCAGCCAAGCTGGAGACTACGAGCAGTACTTC. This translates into CASSQAGDYEQYF.

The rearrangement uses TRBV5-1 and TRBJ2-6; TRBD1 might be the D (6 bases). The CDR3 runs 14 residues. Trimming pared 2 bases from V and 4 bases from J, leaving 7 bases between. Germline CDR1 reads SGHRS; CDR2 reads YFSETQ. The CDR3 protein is CASSFGQGANVLTF. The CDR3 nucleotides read TGCGCCAGCAGCTTCGGACAGGGGGCCAACGTCCTGACTTTC.

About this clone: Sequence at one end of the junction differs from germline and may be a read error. This CDR3 reads CASSLSGDTEAFF. The CDR3 DNA is TGTGCTAGCAGCTTGTCGGGGGACACTGAAGCTTTCTTT. V and J are TRBV7-7 and TRBJ1-1, with a tentative D call TRBD1 (5 bases). Per the germline V gene, CDR1 is SSHAT and CDR2 is FNYEAQ (reference sequence). The length of the CDR3 is 13 residues.

CDR3 bases: TGTGCCAGCAGTGGGGGGACTAGCGGGAAACTTGAGCAGTTCTTC. Encoded protein: CASSGGTSGKLEQFF. V usage is TRBV6-1 and J usage is TRBJ2-1, with 13 bases that match TRBD2. This CDR3 is built from 15 residues. Germline CDR1 and CDR2: MNHNS and SASEGT. J lost 9 bases, V lost 4 bases, and 6 bases had no gene match.

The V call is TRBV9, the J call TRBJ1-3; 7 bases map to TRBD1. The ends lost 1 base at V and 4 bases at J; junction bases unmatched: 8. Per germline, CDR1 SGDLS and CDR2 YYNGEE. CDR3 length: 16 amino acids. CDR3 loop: CASSVSGTVSGNTIYF. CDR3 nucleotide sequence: TGTGCCAGCAGCGTATCGGGGACAGTCTCCGGAAACACCATATATTTT.